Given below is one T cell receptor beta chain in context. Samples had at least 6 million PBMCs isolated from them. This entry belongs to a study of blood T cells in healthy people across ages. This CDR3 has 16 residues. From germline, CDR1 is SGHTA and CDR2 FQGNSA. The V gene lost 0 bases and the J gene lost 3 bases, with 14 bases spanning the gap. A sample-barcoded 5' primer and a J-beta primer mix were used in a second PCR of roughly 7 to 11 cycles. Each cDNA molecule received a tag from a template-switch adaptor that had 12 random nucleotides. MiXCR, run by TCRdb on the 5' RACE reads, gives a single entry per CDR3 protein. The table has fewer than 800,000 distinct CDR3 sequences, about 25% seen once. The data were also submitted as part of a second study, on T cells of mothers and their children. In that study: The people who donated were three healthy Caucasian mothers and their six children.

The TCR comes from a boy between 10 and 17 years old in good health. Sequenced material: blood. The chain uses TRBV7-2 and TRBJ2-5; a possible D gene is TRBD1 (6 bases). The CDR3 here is CASSLAVSYREETQYF. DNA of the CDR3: TGTGCCAGCAGCTTAGCTGTTTCCTACAGGGAAGAGACCCAGTACTTC.